This paragraph reports one T cell receptor beta chain. The data were obtained in a study of human CD8 memory T cell subsets. Extraction of RNA, which was performed with an RNeasy Mini Kit, drew on duplicate vials of around 140,000 sorted CD8+ T cells per subset. The TCR beta sequencing libraries came from UMI-labeled 5' RACE. Reprocessing the 5' RACE reads, TCRdb reports a single entry for every CDR3 protein and omits DNA. The sample spans around 19,000 distinct CDR3 sequences; the ten largest clones claim less than 5.5%. This clonotype was sampled from a human donor in good health. The sample consisted of CD8+ T cells from PBMCs.

CDR3 sequence: CASSLSTGAEAFF. V usage is TRBV11-2 and J usage is TRBJ1-1; TCRdb's assignment of TRBD1 cannot be checked, as there is no DNA. The V gene's germline CDR1 is SGHAT and CDR2 FQNNGV. This CDR3 spans 13 amino acids.